These 15 T cell receptor beta chains came from one sample sequenced in a study of graft-versus-host responses after intestinal transplantation. Assay: immunoSEQ multiplex PCR; the TCRdb copy retains only in-frame clones and omits some. Here the sample spans roughly 70,000 clones, 84% being singletons. What these receptors recognize is not known. The sequencing here drew on unstimulated CD4+ T cells sorted from spleen or lymph node cells, taken before transplant. Source of these receptors: a human donor who was the organ donor for an intestinal transplant.

The J gene is TRBJ1-1, the V gene TRBV11-2; 7 bases match TRBD1. The CDR3 runs to 17 residues. CDR1 is SGHAT, CDR2 FQNNGV, per germline. J was trimmed by 5 bases and V by 4 bases; bases with no gene match: 16. The CDR3 sequence is CASSSTGFEGARTEAFF. CDR3 nucleotides: TGTGCCAGCAGCTCTACTGGGTTCGAGGGGGCGAGAACTGAAGCTTTCTTT.

This chain joins TRBV5-4 and TRBJ2-7, with 10 bases that match TRBD2. The CDR3 loop spans 15 amino acids. The germline gives CDR1 SGHNT, CDR2 YYREEE (reference sequence). V lost 4 bases to trimming and J lost 2 bases; unmatched junction nucleotides: 6. CDR3 coding DNA: TGTGCCAGCAGCCGGGTACTAGCGGGAACCTACGAGCAGTACGTC. This codes for CASSRVLAGTYEQYV.

The chain has TRBV6-1 and TRBJ1-2; D possibly corresponds to TRBD1 (6 bases). Germline loops: CDR1 MNHNS, CDR2 SASEGT. This CDR3 contains 15 residues. Deletions cut 2 bases from V and 0 bases from J, with 10 bases between. CDR3 nucleotide sequence: TGTGCCAGCAGTGAATCGACAGGAGCTAACTATGGCTACACCTTC. It translates to CASSESTGANYGYTF.

The genes are TRBV6-5 and TRBJ2-3; possible D gene TRBD2, 5 bases. Trimming took 7 bases from V and 2 from J, leaving 7 bases between them. Germline lookup yields CDR1 MNHEY and CDR2 SVGAGI. The CDR3 has 12 amino acids. CDR3 residues: CASTDYTDTQYF. The CDR3 DNA follows: TGTGCCAGCACCGACTACACAGATACGCAGTATTTT.

V is TRBV7-2 and J is TRBJ2-5; possible D gene TRBD2, 6 bases. Between the trimmed V and J ends, which lost 2 bases and 2 bases, there was a span of 12 bases. This CDR3 region has 15 residues. Germline CDR1 reads SGHTA; CDR2 reads FQGNSA. CDR3 coding DNA: TGTGCCAGCAGCTTAATGACTAGAAGGCAAGAGACCCAGTACTTC. Translation gives CASSLMTRRQETQYF. The variable domain in full, with the rest retrieved from reference TRBV7-2 and TRBJ2-5, is GAGVSQSPSNKVTEKGKDVELRCDPISGHTALYWYRQSLGQGLEFLIYFQGNSAPDKSGLPSDRFSAERTGGSVSTLTIQRTQQEDSAVYLCASSLMTRRQETQYFGPGTRLLVL.

The V gene is TRBV7-2, the J gene TRBJ1-2; 8 positions agree with TRBD1. In germline, CDR1 is SGHTA, CDR2 FQGNSA. This CDR3 is built from 16 residues. The J segment lost 3 bases and the V segment lost 2 bases, leaving 8 bases of the junction unmatched. The DNA of the CDR3 is TGTGCCAGCAGCTTATACCGGACAGGGTCTTACTATGGCTACACCTTC. Protein: CASSLYRTGSYYGYTF.

V and J are TRBV9 and TRBJ1-1; a possible D gene is TRBD1 (6 bases). Germline CDR1 SGDLS, CDR2 YYNGEE. The CDR3 has 17 residues. The germline V and J ends were trimmed by 0 bases and 3 bases, with 18 bases remaining between them. The CDR3 nucleotides are TGTGCCAGCAGCGTAGGGAAATTTGAGGACAGAGACACTGAAGCTTTCTTT. Its protein is CASSVGKFEDRDTEAFF.

V and J are TRBV28 and TRBJ1-3; D is ambiguous. There are 15 residues in the CDR3. Germline V gene lookup returns CDR1 MDHEN and CDR2 SYDVKM. V was shortened by 7 bases and J by 4 bases, with 17 bases between the two germline ends. CDR3 sequence: CASTPGLESGNTIYF. The CDR3, as DNA: TGTGCCAGCACCCCGGGTCTTGAGTCGGGAAACACCATATATTTT.

The chain joins TRBV7-2 to TRBJ2-3, with D maybe TRBD2 (7 bases). Germline-derived CDR1 and CDR2 are SGHTA and FQGNSA. With 5 bases removed from V and 3 bases from J, the gap between germline ends came to 12 bases. The CDR3 is made up of 14 amino acids. The CDR3 is CASSRGAETDTQYF. CDR3 bases: TGTGCCAGCAGCCGGGGGGCCGAGACAGATACGCAGTATTTT.

The rearrangement uses TRBV6-6 and TRBJ2-7; 9 nucleotides align to TRBD1. CDR1 is MNHNY, CDR2 SVGAGI, per germline (reference sequence). The V segment lost 5 bases and the J segment 5 bases; nucleotides outside the gene matches: 10. The CDR3 runs 15 residues. In DNA form, the CDR3 reads TGTGCCAGCAGTCTCCTGTTTGGGACAGGGAACGAGCAGTACGTC. This codes for CASSLLFGTGNEQYV.

This chain links TRBV7-8 with TRBJ2-1; 7 bases are shared with TRBD1. The CDR3 has 16 amino acids. V dropped 5 bases and J dropped 4; count of bases not matched to a gene: 11. CDR1 is SGHVS, CDR2 FQNEAQ, per germline. The CDR3 DNA reads as TGTGCCAGCAGCCCCTACCGGGACAGACGTTACAATGAGCAGTTCTTC. Translation: CASSPYRDRRYNEQFF.

V and J are TRBV11-1 and TRBJ2-3; no clear D gene. CDR1 is SGHAT, CDR2 FQDESV, per germline (reference sequence). The CDR3 consists of 16 residues. Deletions cut 7 bases from V and 2 bases from J, with 19 bases between. The CDR3, as DNA: TGTGCCAGCACCAACGTTGCACCGAAGCACACAGATACGCAGTATTTT. Translated, it gives CASTNVAPKHTDTQYF.

The chain uses TRBV6-1 and TRBJ1-2; D gene unclear. Germline CDR1 and CDR2: MNHNS and SASEGT. Trimming took 2 bases from V and 4 from J, leaving 8 bases between them. The CDR3 has 13 residues. CDR3 bases: TGTGCCAGCAGTGAAATACAGAGCTATGGCTACACCTTC. Its protein product is CASSEIQSYGYTF.

The chain joins TRBV6-4 to TRBJ1-3, with D perhaps TRBD1 (5 bases). The CDR3 totals 17 residues. Trimming removed 0 bases from V and 0 bases from J, with 12 bases in between. Germline V gene data show CDR1 as MRHNA and CDR2 as SNTAGT. The CDR3 bases are TGTGCCAGCAGTGACTCGATAGGGGTTATCTCTGGAAACACCATATATTTT. Translated, it gives CASSDSIGVISGNTIYF.

This clone was recorded a few times. The V gene is TRBV28, the J gene TRBJ2-7, with TRBD1 matching over 10 bases. The germline gives CDR1 MDHEN, CDR2 SYDVKM. V was clipped by 3 bases and J by 1 base; unmatched bases: 6. The CDR3 is 16 residues long. CDR3 DNA: TGTGCCAGCAGTTTCTACGACAGGGGGCAATCCTACGAGCAGTACGTC. Residues: CASSFYDRGQSYEQYV.